This TCR beta chain originates from a study of blood T cell repertoires in COVID-19. Looking at the study overall: Nucleic acid was either cDNA or gDNA, and it came from T cells, B-cell-depleted T cells, or PBMCs.

This clone was detected once. In the source study's methods: Estimation of nucleated cell counts was performed using reference gene primer amplification. Libraries were prepared by immunoSEQ multiplex PCR; TCRdb keeps only in-frame clonotypes and omits some of them. Clone size and the V and J calls come from that table; the DNA yielded D and trimming. This table holds a few hundred thousand clones, approximately 90% found once. Material: peripheral blood. This TCR came from a woman aged 30 to 39 who had recovered from COVID-19.

This chain's CDR3 is CAWSPRRGLNQPQHF. The CDR3 DNA reads TGTGCCTGGAGTCCCCGGAGGGGGCTTAATCAGCCCCAGCATTTT. The genes are TRBV30 and TRBJ1-5; the match to TRBD1 covers 7 bases. Looked up from germline, CDR1 is GTSNPN and CDR2 is SVGIG (reference sequence). This CDR3 has 15 amino acids. The V and J ends lost 2 bases and 4 bases, in that order; junction bases with no gene match: 8.